These 32 T cell receptor beta chains originate from one sample sequenced in a study of vaccination effects on CD4 cells after COVID-19. Assay: immunoSEQ multiplex PCR; the TCRdb copy retains only in-frame clones and omits some. The data show some 70,000 clones, with more than 60% seen just once and 2% to 3% held by the top ten. CD4+ T cells were isolated after 10 days of culture. Two-dose BNT162b2 or mRNA-1273 vaccination was given to participants. Their recognized antigens are unknown. This specimen consisted of CD4+ T cells from PBMCs cultured without peptide, obtained after COVID-19 vaccination. These receptors were taken from a human donor who received a COVID-19 vaccine.

The chain employs TRBV5-1 and TRBJ2-7, with 10 bases fitting TRBD1. Looked up from germline, CDR1 is SGHRS and CDR2 is YFSETQ. V shed 0 bases, J shed 5 bases, and the junction held 2 bases outside the gene matches. This CDR3 contains 14 residues. As DNA, the CDR3 is TGCGCCAGCAGCTTGGGGACAGGGGGTAACGAGCAGTACGTC. The encoded protein is CASSLGTGGNEQYV.

This sequence joins TRBV5-4 and TRBJ2-6; D remains unclear. V was trimmed by 5 bases and J by 4 bases, leaving 16 bases between them. Germline V gives CDR1 SGHNT, CDR2 YYREEE (reference sequence). The length of the CDR3 is 16 residues. The CDR3 DNA reads TGTGCCAGCAGACAAATGGAGTTGTCCGGGGCCAACGTCCTGACTTTC. Encoded protein: CASRQMELSGANVLTF.

This chain uses TRBV7-3 with TRBJ1-6; D is unresolved. Per the germline V gene, CDR1 is SGHTA and CDR2 is FQGTGA. V lost 2 bases and J lost 10, with 15 bases in between. The CDR3 consists of 15 residues. CDR3 sequence: CASSLDRQPVSPLHF. CDR3 nucleotides: TGTGCCAGCAGCTTAGACCGGCAACCCGTCTCACCCCTCCACTTT.

The chain has TRBV9 and TRBJ2-1; 10 positions agree with TRBD2. CDR1 is SGDLS and CDR2 is YYNGEE in the germline V gene. V trimming: 4 bases; J trimming: 10 bases; junction bases outside the gene matches: 14. The CDR3 has 16 amino acids. The CDR3 loop reads CASSPVRVAGGLEQFF. Here the CDR3 DNA reads TGTGCCAGCAGCCCCGTCCGGGTAGCGGGGGGACTAGAGCAGTTCTTC.

This clone was seen a single time. This chain joins TRBV5-8 and TRBJ2-3; 8 nucleotides align to TRBD1. From germline, CDR1 is SGHTS and CDR2 YDEGEE. V shed 7 bases, J shed 0 bases, and the junction held 10 bases outside the gene matches. The CDR3 is 16 amino acids. The CDR3 protein is CASPELWDRSTDTQYF. The DNA for the CDR3 is TGTGCCAGCCCCGAGCTCTGGGACAGGAGCACAGATACGCAGTATTTT.

The chain carries TRBV7-2 and TRBJ1-3, with TRBD1 matching 9 bases. V lost 5 bases to trimming and J lost 4 bases; unmatched junction nucleotides: 6. The CDR3 is 15 amino acids. Germline CDR1 SGHTA, CDR2 FQGNSA. CDR3 nucleotides: TGTGCCAGCAGCATGACAGGGGGAGGGGGAAACACCATATATTTT. The encoded protein is CASSMTGGGGNTIYF.

The chain links TRBV9 to TRBJ2-1; 13 bases are shared with TRBD2. The CDR3 extends over 15 amino acids. The germline V gene encodes CDR1 SGDLS and CDR2 YYNGEE. Unmatched junction bases numbered 5, after V lost 3 bases and J lost 8 bases. In nucleotides, the CDR3 is TGTGCCAGCAGCGCGGGACTAGCGGGACGTGATGAGCAGTTCTTC. It yields the protein CASSAGLAGRDEQFF.

This chain uses TRBV25-1 with TRBJ2-1; 7 bases fit TRBD2. The CDR3 totals 16 residues. V trimming: 5 bases; J trimming: 7 bases; junction bases outside the gene matches: 14. Germline V CDR1 and CDR2: MGHDK, SYGVNS. In nucleotides, the CDR3 is TGTGCCAGCAGTTCCCCGGGGAGGGGCGGGCGAAATGAGCAGTTCTTC. It codes for CASSSPGRGGRNEQFF.

The V gene is TRBV5-5, the J gene TRBJ2-7, with D perhaps matching TRBD1 or TRBD2 (6 bases each). V dropped 0 bases and J dropped 3 bases, with 16 bases sitting between them. Germline CDR1 SGHKS, CDR2 YYEKEE (reference sequence). CDR3 length: 16 amino acids. The CDR3 DNA reads as TGTGCCAGCAGCTTGGCCGGCTTCGGGGGCATCTACGAGCAGTACGTC. Its protein is CASSLAGFGGIYEQYV.

The chain carries TRBV12-3 or TRBV12-4 and TRBJ1-5; D not resolved. V was shortened by 3 bases and J by 1 base, with 4 bases between the two germline ends. This CDR3 is 13 amino acids long. CDR3 DNA: TGTGCCAGCAGTTTTTCCAGCAATCAGCCCCAGCATTTT. Translated: CASSFSSNQPQHF.

The chain carries TRBV19 and TRBJ2-6; 7 bases line up with TRBD1. V was pared by 8 bases and J by 4 bases, with 8 bases of the junction left unmatched. This CDR3 contains 15 residues. The germline V gene encodes CDR1 LNHDA and CDR2 SQIVND (reference sequence). The CDR3 nucleotides are TGTGCCAGTGGGGACAGCTTGCGCGGGGCCAACGTCCTGACTTTC. It is translated as CASGDSLRGANVLTF.

This chain connects TRBV6-6 to TRBJ1-1, with TRBD1 matching 8 bases. The CDR3 spans 14 residues. The junction had 1 base not matched to a gene; V was cut back by 2 bases and J by 2 bases. The germline V gene encodes CDR1 MNHNY and CDR2 SVGAGI (reference sequence). DNA for the CDR3: TGTGCCAGCAGTTACCAGGGGGCAAACACTGAAGCTTTCTTT. This translates into CASSYQGANTEAFF.

V gene TRBV7-8 combines with J gene TRBJ1-2; 9 nucleotides line up with TRBD1. V lost 1 base, J lost 5 bases, and 5 bases stayed unmatched. CDR3 length equals 15 residues. Per the germline V gene, CDR1 is SGHVS and CDR2 is FQNEAQ. CDR3 sequence: CASSLEGQGIYGYTF. In nucleotides, the CDR3 is TGTGCCAGCAGCTTAGAGGGACAGGGAATTTATGGCTACACCTTC.

The chain couples TRBV18 to TRBJ2-2, with no clear D. CDR3 length: 14 residues. V was trimmed by 3 bases and J by 6 bases, leaving 11 bases between them. Germline CDR1 reads KGHSH; CDR2 reads LQKENI. The CDR3 is CASSPGLASGELFF. CDR3 nucleotide sequence: TGTGCCAGCTCACCGGGATTAGCCTCCGGGGAGCTGTTTTTT.

This clone showed up just a few times. V usage is TRBV28 and J usage is TRBJ1-2; TRBD1 matches at 12 bases. This CDR3 is built from 17 residues. Trimming took 6 bases from V and 5 from J; bases not matched to a gene: 13. The germline gives CDR1 MDHEN, CDR2 SYDVKM. Here the CDR3 reads CASSPPGQGAKGYGYTF. CDR3 in DNA: TGTGCCAGCAGCCCACCGGGACAGGGGGCGAAAGGTTATGGCTACACCTTC.

Turning to this clone: At one of its ends the junction is not consistent with the germline gene, which may arise from a read error. The rearrangement joins TRBV19 to TRBJ1-1, with TRBD1 as a possible D gene (6 bases). Germline CDR1 reads LNHDA; CDR2 reads SQIVND (reference sequence). The CDR3 runs 12 residues. CDR3 nucleotide sequence: TGTGCCAGTAGTATACAGGGGCCGCCACCGAGTTTT. Its protein product is CASSIQGPPPSF.

The rearrangement joins TRBV6-2 or TRBV6-3 to TRBJ1-5; D remains unclear. There are 12 residues in the CDR3. V was pared by 0 bases and J by 6 bases, with 3 bases between. Germline lookup yields CDR1 MNHEY and CDR2 SVGEGT. The CDR3 DNA sequence: TGTGCCAGCAGTTACTCACCTCAGCCCCAGCATTTT. Amino acid sequence: CASSYSPQPQHF.

The chain links TRBV24-1 to TRBJ2-5, with a tentative D call TRBD1 (6 bases). From germline, CDR1 is KGHDR and CDR2 SFDVKD. Trimming took off 1 base at V and 5 bases at J, with 13 bases between the two ends. The CDR3 totals 15 residues. CDR3 DNA sequence: TGTGCCACCAGTGATTTAACAGGGATGGACGAGACCCAGTACTTC. Its translation is CATSDLTGMDETQYF.

CDR3 residues: CASSPRTGGITYNEQFF. The CDR3 DNA follows: TGTGCCAGCAGCCCGAGGACAGGGGGCATAACCTACAATGAGCAGTTCTTC. V and J are TRBV5-6 and TRBJ2-1, with 11 bases identical to TRBD1. The ends lost 4 bases at V and 2 bases at J; junction bases unmatched: 8. This CDR3 spans 17 amino acids. CDR1 and CDR2 from the germline V gene are SGHDT and YYEEEE.

The chain is built from TRBV14 and TRBJ1-4, with a tentative D call TRBD1 (6 bases). The CDR3 is made up of 14 amino acids. V lost 4 bases and J lost 7, with 13 bases in between. Germline CDR1 SGHDN, CDR2 FVKESK. DNA for the CDR3: TGTGCCAGCAGCCGCCGCAGAGGGGGTGAAAAACTGTTTTTT. It encodes CASSRRRGGEKLFF.

The chain recombines TRBV6-5 with TRBJ2-1; tentatively, D is TRBD1 (6 bases). The ends were cut back, 6 bases at V and 4 bases at J, with 13 bases in the middle. CDR3 size: 14 residues. The germline CDR1 and CDR2 sequences are MNHEY and SVGAGI. The CDR3: CASRRRTEYNEQFF. The CDR3 DNA reads as TGTGCCAGCAGGAGGAGGACAGAGTACAATGAGCAGTTCTTC.

This clone showed up just once. The sample carries other DNA sequences with the same CDR3. In nucleotides, the CDR3 is TGTGCCAGCTCACCCGACAGGGAAGAGACCCAGTACTTC. It codes for CASSPDREETQYF. The chain links TRBV18 to TRBJ2-5; 7 nucleotides agree with TRBD1. J was trimmed by 3 bases and V by 3 bases; bases with no gene match: 1. CDR3 length: 13 residues. The germline CDR1 and CDR2 sequences are KGHSH and LQKENI.

This rearrangement joins TRBV29-1 to TRBJ2-5; TRBD1 matches 9 bases. Germline assignment: CDR1 SQVTM and CDR2 ANQGSEA. This CDR3 contains 13 residues. J lost 4 bases, V lost 5 bases, and 5 bases had no gene match. The CDR3 protein is CSVTGTGRETQYF. CDR3 coding DNA: TGCAGCGTTACCGGGACAGGGAGAGAGACCCAGTACTTC. The variable domain in full, completed from reference TRBV29-1 and TRBJ2-5, reads SAVISQKPSRDICQRGTSLTIQCQVDSQVTMMFWYRQQPGQSLTLIATANQGSEATYESGFVIDKFPISRPNLTFSTLTVSNMSPEDSSIYLCSVTGTGRETQYFGPGTRLLVL.

The gene calls are TRBV4-2 and TRBJ2-3, with 12 bases matching TRBD2. The trim removed 2 bases at V and 7 bases at J, leaving 7 bases unmatched. Looked up from germline, CDR1 is LGHNA and CDR2 is YNFKEQ. This CDR3 has 16 residues. The CDR3 region has the DNA TGTGCCAGCAGCCAACAGACTAGCGGGGGCGGATATACGCAGTATTTT. It specifies CASSQQTSGGGYTQYF.

This chain uses TRBV2 with TRBJ2-5; 9 bases match TRBD1. This CDR3 is 13 amino acids long. V lost 8 bases, J lost 9 bases, and 10 bases stayed unmatched. Germline V gives CDR1 SNHLY, CDR2 FYNNEI. CDR3: CASLTGGLSAQYF. In DNA form, the CDR3 reads TGTGCCAGCCTTACAGGGGGCCTATCGGCCCAGTACTTC.

The J gene is TRBJ2-2, the V gene TRBV7-3, with 8 bases identical to TRBD1. Germline trimming cut 6 bases from V and 6 bases from J; bases unmatched to any gene: 6. Germline V gene data show CDR1 as SGHTA and CDR2 as FQGTGA. The CDR3 contains 14 residues. CDR3 residues: CASSSDRGAGELFF. CDR3 in DNA: TGTGCCAGCAGTTCCGACAGGGGAGCCGGGGAGCTGTTTTTT. Together with reference TRBV7-3 and TRBJ2-2, the CDR3 gives the full variable domain: GAGVSQTPSNKVTEKGKYVELRCDPISGHTALYWYRQSLGQGPEFLIYFQGTGAADDSGLPNDRFFAVRPEGSVSTLKIQRTERGDSAVYLCASSSDRGAGELFFGEGSRLTVL.

The chain carries TRBV4-1 and TRBJ1-4; no reliable D call. Germline V gene data show CDR1 as MGHRA and CDR2 as YSYEKL. V was shortened by 2 bases and J by 7 bases, with 8 bases between the two germline ends. CDR3 length equals 13 residues. The CDR3 DNA is TGCGCCAGCAGCCAATGGTCGGGTGAAAAACTGTTTTTT. Translated: CASSQWSGEKLFF.

This clone was seen just once. The chain combines TRBV11-2 with TRBJ2-5; 12 nucleotides agree with TRBD2. V dropped 5 bases and J dropped 5; count of bases not matched to a gene: 6. The length of the CDR3 is 15 residues. Germline lookup yields CDR1 SGHAT and CDR2 FQNNGV. The CDR3 coding sequence is TGTGCCAGCAGCCAAGGACTAGCGGGATATGAGACCCAGTACTTC. It translates to CASSQGLAGYETQYF.

In its sample, this clone was seen a few times. The chain combines TRBV18 with TRBJ2-1, with 8 bases lining up with TRBD1. The germline CDR1 and CDR2 sequences are KGHSH and LQKENI. CDR3 length equals 14 residues. J lost 7 bases, V lost 4 bases, and 6 bases had no gene match. The CDR3 region has the DNA TGTGCCAGCTCACGAAAGACAGGGGAGAATGAGCAGTTCTTC. Protein: CASSRKTGENEQFF.

V is TRBV10-1 and J is TRBJ2-4; TRBD1 aligns across 9 bases. The germline V gene has CDR1 WNHNN and CDR2 SYGVQD (reference sequence). The CDR3 contains 14 residues. V was clipped by 6 bases and J by 7 bases; unmatched bases: 7. The CDR3 nucleotides are TGCGCCAGCAGCCGGGACAGGGAAGTCAACATTCAGTACTTC. Translation gives CASSRDREVNIQYF.

The V gene is TRBV6-5, the J gene TRBJ2-3, with a weak D call TRBD2 (6 bases). Deletions cut 7 bases from V and 7 bases from J, with 15 bases between. Germline values: CDR1 MNHEY, CDR2 SVGAGI. The CDR3 runs 13 residues. Written as DNA, the CDR3 is TGTGCCAGCACCAAGGAGGGCTTTAATACGCAGTATTTT. As protein: CASTKEGFNTQYF.

The rearrangement joins TRBV5-1 to TRBJ1-5, with a tentative D call TRBD1 (5 bases). Germline V gene data show CDR1 as SGHRS and CDR2 as YFSETQ. V was trimmed by 0 bases and J by 7 bases, leaving 8 bases between them. The CDR3 runs to 13 residues. CDR3 region: CASSLAGDQPQHF. The CDR3 bases are TGCGCCAGCAGCTTGGCCGGGGACCAGCCCCAGCATTTT.